Included here is one T cell receptor (beta chain) sequence, with context. The antigen this receptor binds is unknown. The record has no base qualities; no much larger clone is one base away. The receptor library was made with the immunoSEQ multiplex PCR assay. For the multiplex PCR, a mixture combining 60 forward primers for TCR Vbeta segments and 13 reverse primers for TCR Jbeta segments was used. The CDR3 region of rearranged TCR beta genes was amplified from genomic DNA with a multiplex PCR assay. On the Illumina HiSeq System, the amplified TCR beta libraries were sequenced as 87-base-pair reads. The paper's processing steps were these. A later analysis tallied approximately 87 million unique TCR beta chains across the 666 repertoires, and 10 million to 11 million of those chains were shared by two or more donors. Raw reads were error-corrected and collapsed into unique sequences with a nearest-neighbor algorithm that merged closely related sequences to remove PCR and sequencing errors. To assign V, D and J gene segments, CDR3 sequences were aligned to IMGT reference sequences. For a sequence to be retained, a match of at least six nucleotides to both a V gene segment and a J gene segment was required. A rearrangement was called productive if the CDR3 had no stop codons and remained in frame with V and J, and every other rearrangement was called non-productive. CDR3 was defined according to IMGT convention as the region running from the second conserved V-encoded cysteine to the conserved J-encoded phenylalanine. The earlier analysis of about 640 of the donors excluded any sequence lacking an unambiguous match to a single V gene segment. An earlier analysis of roughly 590 of the donors called V segments functional above 56.7% productive rearrangements and segregating when the between-donor standard deviation exceeded 5%. To diagnose cytomegalovirus status from the catalog of TCR beta chain sequences, a statistical classification framework was built. V and J gene assignment, in a later analysis, came from comparing TCR nucleotide sequences with IMGT/GENE-DB human TR gene sequences. Using the TCRdist pipeline, a later analysis assigned CDR3 sequences along with most-parsimonious VDJ recombination scenarios. A later analysis defined each TCR beta chain by its CDR3 amino acid sequence plus V-gene family, and excluded reads lacking a unique V-gene family. A later analysis removed over 500 highly shared, low-generation-probability nucleotide sequences to deal with suspected cross-contamination and a sequencing artifact. For each public chain, a later analysis derived a clonal expansion index from normalized ranks of inferred template counts within each repertoire. In a later analysis, generation probabilities were computed using a VDJ recombination model fitted to out-of-frame rearrangements, and the results were checked against IGoR. In a later analysis, hypergeometric tests were used to score TCR-TCR, TCR-HLA and TCR-CMV co-occurrence, with a repertoire-size bias correction applied to TCR pairs. False discovery rates were estimated in a later analysis by permuting HLA or CMV assignments 20 times. In a later analysis, co-occurring TCRs were grouped using DBSCAN, and TCRdist sequence similarity was added for clustering within HLA-allele-positive subsets. Repertoires with fewer than 30,000 or more than 120,000 public chains, plus five repertoires with anomalous nucleotide sharing, were excluded from co-occurrence clustering. TCRdb stores this immuneACCESS table with in-frame sequences only. Part of the clones is absent; in the studies checked, under half of the shortfall reflects unresolved V genes, and no reason is known for the rest. Clone size and V and J calls were adopted from that table, with D and trimming inferred from the DNA. The sample yields some 150,000 clones; 50% to 75% were counted once. The ten largest clones represent around 3% of the sample.

The CDR3 covers 15 residues, taking in both the cysteine and the phenylalanine. The entry retains the CDR3 DNA only, 45 bases that are in frame from base 1. The germline V gene encodes CDR1 SQVTM and CDR2 ANQGSEA. Clipping removes 5 bases from V and 5 bases from J, with 14 as the unmatched junction base count. The sample originates from a study of cytomegalovirus exposure and HLA in healthy donors (dated by TCRdb to the late 2010s). Looking at the study overall: An earlier analysis of approximately 590 of the donors reported about 250 Gb of sequence data and some 120 million unique TCR beta sequences from about 179 million T cells. About 310 gigabases of sequencing data and 70 million to 85 million unique TCR sequences were included in an early release covering about 600 HLA-typed donors. Among the roughly 390 genotyped donors, 81% belonged to the genetic ancestry cluster associated with self-reported Caucasian donors. The aim of the study was to test whether cataloging public T cell receptors could identify signatures of past pathogen exposure. The study used immunosequencing to profile the T cell repertoires of under 700 subjects and linked those repertoires to cytomegalovirus serostatus. Besides the first cohort of more than 650 subjects, a separate validation cohort made up of 120 or so different subjects was used. High-throughput TCR immunosequencing, statistical association of individual TCRs with disease status, and machine learning were combined to predict cytomegalovirus infection status. To study patterns of TCR occurrence, a later analysis re-analyzed previously published TCR beta repertoires from 650 to 750 donors and added high-resolution HLA genotyping. In the later analysis, no new phenotypic data were used to find candidate immune exposures; instead, reliance was placed on TCR beta sequences and their occurrence across donors. In an earlier analysis of 587 of the donors, high-throughput TCR beta sequencing was used to judge whether each TCR beta V gene segment behaved as functional or pseudogenic. Donor age, sex, ethnicity and CMV serostatus were compiled alongside the repertoire data. In a later genetic analysis, genome-wide SNP genotypes for about three fifths of the roughly 670 donors were used, and that subset was treated as a discovery cohort. Every discovery cohort repertoire had been produced on one sequencing platform. HLA typing included class I and class II loci at four-digit resolution. Typing coverage varied by locus: about 629-630 donors for A, B, C, DRB1 and DQB1; approximately 560 for DQA1; over 600 for DPA1; fewer than 480 for DPB1. Four to six DR-DQ haplotypes were handled as single units for association and clustering because linkage in the cohort was strong. Among about 360 genotyped donors of the cohort, an average of around 240,000 unique TCR beta nucleotide sequences were sequenced per donor, roughly 20% of them non-productive.

The cohort consisted of some 730 healthy bone marrow donors. At the time of sampling, all cohort members were nominally healthy, though unrecorded immune exposures were likely present. The donor was CMV seropositive and belonged to the group of 270 or so seropositive cohort members. A peripheral blood sample was collected from each donor, and TCR beta sequencing was performed on peripheral blood mononuclear cells. The Qiagen DNeasy Blood Extraction Kit was used to extract genomic DNA from the blood cell samples. Overall study outcomes, separate from this receptor: A further reported finding was that TCR beta sequences accurately predicted the HLA-A and HLA-B alleles for most subjects in the first cohort. Compared with equally common non-associated chains, HLA-associated TCR beta chains in a later analysis were more clonally expanded and had lower generation probabilities. Most TCR sequences were seen in very few donors, while some public TCRs were found in many individuals. An association between a missense DCLRE1C variant and V-gene and J-gene trimming of TCR beta chains was found in a later genetic analysis and replicated in an independent cohort. In an earlier analysis of approximately 590 of the donors, most TCR beta V segments appeared in productive rearrangements about 87% or about 30% of the time, broadly matching IMGT annotations. The authors suggested that the approach could potentially be extended to other disease states and immunological phenotypes. The only immune exposure information available for the cohort was CMV serostatus. A later analysis found that most CMV-associated TCR beta chains appeared HLA-restricted, with HLA associations seemingly driven largely by CMV exposure. Because counts were too low, around 17 rarely observed V segments, including chromosome 9 orphons, were left out of the earlier analysis of some 600 of the donors. Cytomegalovirus status was reported to be diagnosed by the classifier with high specificity and sensitivity in both the original and validation cohorts. Compared with the roughly 710-donor mean, donors in an Asian-associated ancestry cluster had fewer N-insertions in productive TCRs, according to a later genetic analysis. The study listed 164 TCR beta chains as associated with cytomegalovirus. In vitro tests confirmed that a few of the cytomegalovirus-associated TCR beta chains recognize cytomegalovirus antigens. Some IMGT-functional V segments, including TRBV6-2 and TRBV6-3, could not be distinguished by the 87-base-pair reads and were therefore excluded. The cohort was sequenced for TCR beta chains only, and without alpha or paired-chain data the features that could be detected were limited. Linkage disequilibrium might explain the correlated functional status among segregating V segments, but an unknown experimental factor could not be excluded. Strong co-occurrence of HLA alleles, especially DR and DQ, made assigning TCR associations to individual alleles difficult. According to a later analysis, TCR association rates differed among HLA loci, with DRB1 alleles showing the most associated TCRs and HLA-C alleles showing the fewest. Specific HLA alleles were associated with over 15,000 TCR beta sequences at a false discovery rate of 0.05 in a later analysis. In a later analysis, several top co-occurrence clusters were reported to appear linked to parvovirus B19, influenza, CMV and Epstein-Barr virus. The presence/absence analyses assumed that sequencing depth was roughly uniform across donors, and that assumption may not be true. Because some donors lacked HLA typing at each locus, the association tests relied only on the typed subset. A cluster of highly shared sequence variants was judged likely to be a technical artifact of the sequencing pipeline.

The receptor chain draws on TRBV29-1 and TRBJ2-7; 8 central bases correspond to TRBD2. Sequenced: PBMCs. The receptor comes from a woman in her 30s in good health and CMV-seropositive. CDR3 loop: CSVLGSLSSGDEQYF. The DNA reads as follows: TGCAGCGTTTTGGGGAGCTTGAGTAGCGGGGACGAGCAGTACTTC.